The following is a T cell receptor beta chain sequence with its context. Its cognate antigen is unknown. Sequencing was performed with immunoSEQ multiplex PCR; in TCRdb, only in-frame clones are kept and a portion is missing. Altogether around 34,000 clones are present, approximately 81% being singletons, with the ten largest covering under 1.5%. The source of the sample is a study of OX40 agonist ivuxolimab in advanced cancers. About the study: At doses from 0.01 to 10 mg/kg, patients were given intravenous ivuxolimab every 2 weeks.

Study-wide points: Patients with a partial response at 0.1-3.0 mg/kg had among the lowest clonal expansion. Antigen specificity remained undetermined for the expanded peripheral T cells. Low normalized T-cell clonal expansion also characterized some of the nonresponders.

The CDR3 has 13 residues. Germline assignment: CDR1 LGHNA and CDR2 YNFKEQ. V was pared by 2 bases and J by 6 bases, with 7 bases between. This sample comprised CD4+ or CD8+ T cells sorted from blood, obtained in a trial of the OX40 agonist ivuxolimab. The chain links TRBV4-2 to TRBJ2-2, with a possible D match to TRBD2 (5 bases). The sequence was collected from an adult with an advanced solid tumor such as melanoma, head and neck, liver or kidney cancer. The CDR3 protein is CASSQRAAGELFF. The CDR3 DNA reads TGTGCCAGCAGCCAACGAGCGGCCGGGGAGCTGTTTTTT.